This T cell receptor beta chain stems from a study of shared clonotypes between healthy human individuals. Assay execution took place at the deep level. Measured with immunoSEQ multiplex PCR; TCRdb has only the in-frame clones, and not every one. The sample holds a few million clones; about 93% are singletons and the top ten take under 2%. Positively selected for CCR7, the CD45RO-negative cells used as naive CD8 cells excluded terminally differentiated effector memory CD45RA+ cells. Every one of the donors was a Caucasian adult that lived in Nashville, Tennessee. Study-wide points: Among a few donors, about 4.6% of naive CD4 clonotypes were found in common.

As to this clone: Its cognate antigen is unknown.

The V and J ends lost 0 bases and 2 bases respectively, with 9 bases between them. The CDR3 runs to 14 residues. CDR1 is SGHKS, CDR2 YYEKEE, per germline (reference sequence). The sequence was obtained from a man aged 18 to 30 in good health. Some clones in this sample may be carry-over from other donors' samples. The rearrangement uses TRBV5-5 and TRBJ2-7; possible D gene TRBD1, 5 bases. Sequences were obtained from naive CD8+ T cells from PBMCs. CDR3 in DNA: TGTGCCAGCAGCTTGGCAGGGTTGGCCTACGAGCAGTACTTC. Residues: CASSLAGLAYEQYF. Based on the CDR3 plus reference TRBV5-5 and TRBJ2-7, the full variable domain is DAGVTQSPTHLIKTRGQQVTLRCSPISGHKSVSWYQQVLGQGPQFIFQYYEKEERGRGNFPDRFSARQFPNYSSELNVNALLLGDSALYLCASSLAGLAYEQYFGPGTRLTVT.